Detailed here is one TCR beta chain. Data came from immunoSEQ multiplex PCR; TCRdb stores just in-frame clones and leaves some out. Altogether 30,000 to 40,000 clones are present, about 87% being singletons, with the ten largest covering 0.45% to 0.65%. This entry belongs to a study of T cell changes during pregnancy in multiple sclerosis. This TCR was recovered from a female donor with multiple sclerosis, enrolled in a pregnancy study. Sample: CD4+ T cells from peripheral blood mononuclear cells, taken before pregnancy.

The CDR3 region is CASSALLGGVETQYF. CDR3 in DNA: TGTGCCAGCAGCGCCCTATTGGGGGGGGTGGAGACCCAGTACTTC. This chain links TRBV28 with TRBJ2-5; 7 bases align to TRBD2. V lost 6 bases, J lost 5 bases, and 12 bases stayed unmatched. In germline, CDR1 is MDHEN, CDR2 SYDVKM. This CDR3 is built from 15 residues. Combining the CDR3 with reference TRBV28 and TRBJ2-5 gives the whole variable domain DVKVTQSSRYLVKRTGEKVFLECVQDMDHENMFWYRQDPGLGLRLIYFSYDVKMKEKGDIPEGYSVSREKKERFSLILESASTNQTSMYLCASSALLGGVETQYFGPGTRLLVL.